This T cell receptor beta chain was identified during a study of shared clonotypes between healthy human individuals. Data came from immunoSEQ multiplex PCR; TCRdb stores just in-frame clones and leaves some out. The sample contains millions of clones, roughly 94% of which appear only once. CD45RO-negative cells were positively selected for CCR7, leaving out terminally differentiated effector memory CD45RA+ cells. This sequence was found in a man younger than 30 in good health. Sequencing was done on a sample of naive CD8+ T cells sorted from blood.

CDR3 sequence: CASSLYFSGGNTGELFF. The CDR3 DNA follows: TGTGCCAGCAGCTTATATTTTAGCGGTGGGAACACCGGGGAGCTGTTTTTT. The V gene is TRBV7-3, the J gene TRBJ2-2, with D maybe TRBD2 (6 bases). This CDR3 comprises 17 residues. The V and J ends lost 2 bases and 1 base respectively, with 14 bases between them. CDR1 SGHTA and CDR2 FQGTGA come from the germline V gene.